Following are 23 T cell receptor beta chains from one sample sequenced in a study of Ad26.COV2.S vaccination and SARS-CoV-2 variants. Only in-frame clones appear in the TCRdb table, and some are missing; sequencing was by immunoSEQ multiplex PCR. The sample holds approximately 420,000 clones, around nine tenths seen once. Noted treatment: about 20 received Ad26.COV2.S at low or high dose, single or two shots; roughly five received placebo; per-sample allocation not given. Specimen acquisition occurred on day 63 following the initial vaccine or placebo injection. Material: peripheral blood, obtained in a trial of Ad26.COV2.S vaccine versus placebo. These receptor sequences come from a person aged 18-65 years who received the Ad26.COV2.S COVID-19 vaccine or a placebo.

The chain recombines TRBV3-1 (or the pseudogene TRBV3-2) with TRBJ2-7, with D perhaps matching TRBD2 (5 bases). Germline CDR1 LGHDT, CDR2 YNNKEL (reference sequence). The CDR3 loop spans 15 amino acids. The V end lost 6 bases, the J end lost 1 base, and 16 bases lay between the germline ends. The DNA of the CDR3 is TGTGCCAGCAGGCCTAACGCCGGGGATTCCTACGAGCAGTACTTC. Its protein product is CASRPNAGDSYEQYF.

V is TRBV28 and J is TRBJ1-6; 8 bases are a match to TRBD1. The V segment lost 11 bases and the J segment 7 bases; nucleotides outside the gene matches: 10. Germline CDR1 is MDHEN and CDR2 is SYDVKM. This CDR3 region has 14 residues. CDR3 loop: CAGGRGQVNSPLHF. The CDR3 DNA sequence: TGTGCCGGAGGCAGGGGGCAGGTGAATTCACCCCTCCACTTT.

The chain carries TRBV6-1 and TRBJ1-4, with 9 bases identical to TRBD1. The J segment lost 4 bases and the V segment lost 2 bases, leaving 5 bases of the junction unmatched. Germline V gene lookup returns CDR1 MNHNS and CDR2 SASEGT. The CDR3 runs to 16 residues. The CDR3 bases are TGTGCCAGCAGTGAAACAGGGGGCTTCCTTAATGAAAAACTGTTTTTT. It translates to CASSETGGFLNEKLFF.

The chain uses TRBV7-3 and TRBJ1-5; 7 nucleotides agree with TRBD1. V shed 5 bases and J 4 bases; nucleotides not matched to a gene: 2. From germline, CDR1 is SGHTA and CDR2 FQGTGA. The CDR3 has 13 amino acids. In DNA, the CDR3 is TGTGCCAGCAGCCCGGACAGGAATCAGCCCCAGCATTTT. Translating it yields CASSPDRNQPQHF.

The chain has TRBV7-2 and TRBJ1-3, with a weak D call TRBD1 (6 bases). Germline V gene data show CDR1 as SGHTA and CDR2 as FQGNSA. V was shortened by 8 bases and J by 0 bases, with 11 bases between the two germline ends. The CDR3 runs 14 residues. CDR3 region: CASLDRSSGNTIYF. CDR3 DNA sequence: TGTGCCAGCCTCGACAGGTCCTCTGGAAACACCATATATTTT.

In this sample, this clone turned up a few times. This chain links TRBV28 with TRBJ1-4; D unclear. V was cut by 4 bases and J by 2 bases, with 14 bases left in between. Germline lookup yields CDR1 MDHEN and CDR2 SYDVKM. CDR3 size: 16 residues. The CDR3 DNA reads as TGTGCCAGCAGTTCCCCCGGATGGGTCACTAATGAAAAACTGTTTTTT. Translating gives CASSSPGWVTNEKLFF.

This chain connects TRBV13 to TRBJ2-2, with 8 bases lining up with TRBD2. V lost 10 bases to trimming and J lost 2 bases; unmatched junction nucleotides: 3. This CDR3 spans 13 amino acids. Germline lookup yields CDR1 PRHDT and CDR2 FYEKMQ (reference sequence). CDR3 residues: CATGLANTGELFF. The CDR3 DNA reads as TGTGCCACTGGACTAGCCAACACCGGGGAGCTGTTTTTT. The entire variable domain, with the rest obtained from reference TRBV13 and TRBJ2-2, is as follows: AAGVIQSPRHLIKEKRETATLKCYPIPRHDTVYWYQQGPGQDPQFLISFYEKMQSDKGSIPDRFSAQQFSDYHSELNMSSLELGDSALYFCATGLANTGELFFGEGSRLTVL.

The chain combines TRBV5-1 with TRBJ2-5; 8 bases match TRBD2. V gave up 2 bases and J gave up 5 bases; unmatched junction bases: 5. CDR1 is SGHRS and CDR2 is YFSETQ in the germline V gene. The length of the CDR3 is 14 residues. CDR3 amino acids: CASSFGGAGETQYF. CDR3 DNA sequence: TGCGCCAGCAGCTTCGGGGGGGCCGGGGAGACCCAGTACTTC. The full variable domain, rest sourced from reference TRBV5-1 and TRBJ2-5, is KAGVTQTPRYLIKTRGQQVTLSCSPISGHRSVSWYQQTPGQGLQFLFEYFSETQRNKGNFPGRFSGRQFSNSRSEMNVSTLELGDSALYLCASSFGGAGETQYFGPGTRLLVL.

The rearrangement uses TRBV15 and TRBJ1-6, with D unclear. The germline V gene has CDR1 LNHNV and CDR2 YYDKDF (reference sequence). V lost 5 bases, J lost 10 bases, and 18 bases lay in between. The CDR3 has 15 amino acids. DNA for the CDR3: TGTGCCACCAGCGGAAACTCAGAGGCTGTGTCACCCCTCCACTTT. Its translation: CATSGNSEAVSPLHF.

The chain joins TRBV7-2 to TRBJ2-3, with 11 nucleotides matching TRBD2. The length of the CDR3 is 18 residues. Trimming removed 3 bases from V and 2 bases from J; junction bases left unmatched: 10. The germline V gene has CDR1 SGHTA and CDR2 FQGNSA. The CDR3: CASSFSPRLAGNTDTQYF. The DNA for the CDR3 is TGTGCCAGCAGCTTTTCCCCCAGACTAGCGGGGAACACAGATACGCAGTATTTT.

The chain has TRBV6-4 and TRBJ2-1; TRBD1 matches 10 bases. V shed 3 bases, J shed 8 bases, and the junction held 10 bases outside the gene matches. The CDR3 sequence is 16 residues long. Germline loops: CDR1 MRHNA, CDR2 SNTAGT. The CDR3 region is CASSEAPTGGTDEQFF. CDR3 nucleotides: TGTGCCAGCAGTGAAGCACCGACAGGGGGCACAGATGAGCAGTTCTTC.

In nucleotides, the CDR3 is TGTGCCAGCAGTTTTAACTTAGGGACTAGCGGGGAGTACACAGATACGCAGTATTTT. It is translated as CASSFNLGTSGEYTDTQYF. This chain joins TRBV28 and TRBJ2-3, with 13 bases fitting TRBD2. CDR1 is MDHEN and CDR2 is SYDVKM in the germline V gene. The ends lost 3 bases at V and 2 bases at J; junction bases unmatched: 11. The CDR3 is 19 residues long.

V usage is TRBV5-1 and J usage is TRBJ2-2; 12 bases are shared with TRBD2. The junction had 5 bases not matched to a gene; V was cut back by 3 bases and J by 5 bases. Germline V lookup: CDR1 SGHRS, CDR2 YFSETQ. The CDR3 sequence is 16 residues long. CDR3 amino acids: CASSYMTSGGTGELFF. CDR3 bases: TGCGCCAGCAGCTACATGACTAGCGGGGGAACCGGGGAGCTGTTTTTT.

A note on this clone: A read error may produce the germline difference seen at one junction end. This chain joins TRBV2 and TRBJ1-5; no definite D call. This CDR3 is 16 amino acids long. Looked up from germline, CDR1 is SNHLY and CDR2 is FYNNEI. The CDR3 DNA reads TGTGCCAGCAGAGAAGCCCAGGTGACTTTTAATCAGCCCCAGCATTTT. Protein sequence: CASREAQVTFNQPQHF.

J is TRBJ1-4 and V is TRBV9; D might be TRBD1 (6 bases). Trimming shortened V by 3 bases and J by 7 bases, and 16 bases separated the two germline ends. The length of the CDR3 is 15 residues. Germline V gene sequence: CDR1 SGDLS, CDR2 YYNGEE. CDR3: CASSDGDRSSEKLFF. CDR3 coding DNA: TGTGCCAGCAGCGATGGTGACAGGAGTTCTGAAAAACTGTTTTTT.

The chain carries TRBV18 and TRBJ2-3, with 8 bases that match TRBD1. CDR1 is KGHSH and CDR2 is LQKENI in the germline V gene. The CDR3 sequence is 15 residues long. V shed 3 bases, J shed 1 base, and the junction held 3 bases outside the gene matches. The CDR3 spells CASSPLDRGTDTQYF. The DNA for the CDR3 is TGTGCCAGCTCACCCCTGGACAGGGGCACAGATACGCAGTATTTT.

The rearrangement links TRBV9 to TRBJ2-3; 15 bases fit TRBD2. This CDR3 is 17 amino acids long. J lost 6 bases, V lost 3 bases, and 8 bases had no gene match. Germline V gene lookup returns CDR1 SGDLS and CDR2 YYNGEE. The CDR3 reads CASSDPGLAGGRDTQYF. CDR3 bases: TGTGCCAGCAGCGACCCGGGACTAGCGGGGGGCAGGGATACGCAGTATTTT.

The chain employs TRBV5-5 and TRBJ1-6; D is unresolved. There are 18 residues in the CDR3. V was pared by 4 bases and J by 0 bases, with 17 bases between. CDR1 and CDR2 from the germline V gene are SGHKS and YYEKEE (reference sequence). CDR3 in DNA: TGTGCCAGCAGCGGCAGGTTGTGGGTAGGCTCCTATAATTCACCCCTCCACTTT. Translated: CASSGRLWVGSYNSPLHF.

The rearrangement links TRBV24-1 to TRBJ2-7, with 12 bases aligning to TRBD1. Germline CDR1 is KGHDR and CDR2 is SFDVKD. This CDR3 spans 15 amino acids. With 4 bases clipped from V and 3 bases from J, the junction kept 3 bases outside the gene matches. The CDR3 is CATSEGTGGNYEQYF. CDR3 coding DNA: TGTGCCACCAGTGAAGGGACAGGGGGCAACTACGAGCAGTACTTC.

The chain couples TRBV7-9 to TRBJ1-1; 9 bases are a match to TRBD1. Trimming at V came to 4 bases and at J to 9 bases, leaving 6 bases not matched to a gene. Germline lookup yields CDR1 SEHNR and CDR2 FQNEAQ (reference sequence). CDR3 length: 13 residues. This chain's CDR3 is CASSWRDRDQAFF. As DNA, the CDR3 is TGTGCCAGCAGCTGGAGGGACAGGGATCAAGCTTTCTTT.

V and J are TRBV7-9 and TRBJ1-1; D unclear. The germline V and J ends were trimmed by 2 bases and 2 bases, with 6 bases remaining between them. Germline V gives CDR1 SEHNR, CDR2 FQNEAQ (reference sequence). The CDR3 extends over 13 amino acids. CDR3 nucleotide sequence: TGTGCCAGCAGCTTATGGGATAACACTGAAGCTTTCTTT. Its protein is CASSLWDNTEAFF.

This chain links TRBV6-6 with TRBJ2-2; 14 bases fit TRBD2. Germline V gene sequence: CDR1 MNHNY, CDR2 SVGAGI (reference sequence). The CDR3 has 16 residues. J gave up 5 bases and V 5 bases, and 4 bases lay outside the gene matches. The CDR3 DNA sequence: TGTGCCAGCAGTCGAGGACTAGCGGGGGGAACCGGGGAGCTGTTTTTT. This translates into CASSRGLAGGTGELFF.

The genes are TRBV4-1 and TRBJ2-7; 10 bases are shared with TRBD1. Germline V lookup: CDR1 MGHRA, CDR2 YSYEKL. The J segment lost 2 bases and the V segment lost 1 base, leaving 11 bases of the junction unmatched. This CDR3 region has 18 residues. CDR3 amino acids: CASSQGNSGTGAPYEQYF. CDR3 DNA: TGCGCCAGCAGCCAAGGGAATAGCGGGACAGGGGCCCCCTACGAGCAGTACTTC.